Listed here is a single TCR beta chain. This sample was taken from a study of blood T cells in healthy people across ages. This CDR3 is built from 15 residues. V was shortened by 0 bases and J by 5 bases, with 14 bases between the two germline ends. Germline CDR1 is SGDLS and CDR2 is YYNGEE. Through a sample-barcoded 5' primer and a J-beta primer mix, a second PCR was run for roughly 7 to 12 cycles. TCRdb analysed the 5' RACE reads with MiXCR anew, one entry per CDR3 protein. Here the sample spans about 1,600,000 distinct CDR3 sequences, roughly 40% being singletons. The chain is built from TRBV9 and TRBJ1-2; unclear D gene. What was sequenced was blood. The TCR comes from a woman between 18 and 30 years old in good health. CDR3 in amino acids: CASSVVPERPYGYTF. CDR3 in DNA: TGTGCCAGCAGCGTAGTCCCCGAGAGACCTTATGGCTACACCTTC.